One sample yielded the 22 T cell receptor beta chains listed below, sequenced in a study of T cell responses to AZD1222 COVID-19 vaccine. Clones were read by immunoSEQ multiplex PCR, and TCRdb kept only the in-frame ones, dropping some. The sample has around 92,000 clones, about 91% seen once. The sequences come from peripheral blood, collected on day 0 of AZD1222 vaccination. These receptors originate from an adult in good health.

The J gene is TRBJ1-5, the V gene TRBV4-2; D unresolved. From germline, CDR1 is LGHNA and CDR2 YNFKEQ. This CDR3 has 18 residues. Deletions cut 0 bases from V and 0 bases from J, with 15 bases between. The DNA of the CDR3 is TGTGCCAGCAGCCAAGATCCAACAAGAGTATATAGCAATCAGCCCCAGCATTTT. Its translation: CASSQDPTRVYSNQPQHF.

This clone was seen just once. J is TRBJ1-1 and V is TRBV18; weak D call: TRBD1 (5 bases). CDR1 and CDR2 (germline): KGHSH, LQKENI. Trimming removed 1 base from V and 6 bases from J, with 18 bases in between. The CDR3 is 16 residues long. In DNA, the CDR3 is TGTGCCAGCTCACCACTCAAGGGCTCGCGGGGGGCTGAAGCTTTCTTT. Amino acids: CASSPLKGSRGAEAFF.

The rearrangement links TRBV5-4 to TRBJ1-1; possible D gene TRBD1, 5 bases. V was cut by 4 bases and J by 8 bases, with 12 bases left in between. The CDR3 runs 12 residues. Germline CDR1 and CDR2: SGHNT and YYREEE (reference sequence). Written as DNA, the CDR3 is TGTGCCAGCAGCCCCGGAGAGGGGGAAGCTTTCTTT. Its protein product is CASSPGEGEAFF. The entire variable domain, with the rest obtained from reference TRBV5-4 and TRBJ1-1, is as follows: ETGVTQSPTHLIKTRGQQVTLRCSSQSGHNTVSWYQQALGQGPQFIFQYYREEENGRGNFPPRFSGLQFPNYSSELNVNALELDDSALYLCASSPGEGEAFFGQGTRLTVV.

The rearrangement uses TRBV16 and TRBJ1-2; D unresolved. Trimming pared 0 bases from V and 3 bases from J, leaving 14 bases between. The germline V gene encodes CDR1 KGHSY and CDR2 FQNENV. This CDR3 has 16 residues. CDR3 protein: CASSQSKSNLDYGYTF. DNA of the CDR3: TGTGCCAGCAGCCAATCGAAGAGTAATTTGGACTATGGCTACACCTTC.

The sample holds a few counts of this clone. J is TRBJ1-5 and V is TRBV6-2 or TRBV6-3; TRBD1 agrees at 8 bases. J was trimmed by 6 bases and V by 4 bases; bases with no gene match: 5. The germline gives CDR1 MNHEY, CDR2 SVGEGT. This CDR3 comprises 14 residues. CDR3 bases: TGTGCCAGCAGTTCCCTAACAGGGGGTCAGCCCCAGCATTTT. Translated, it gives CASSSLTGGQPQHF.

The J gene is TRBJ2-1, the V gene TRBV11-1; 9 positions match TRBD2. From germline, CDR1 is SGHAT and CDR2 FQDESV (reference sequence). CDR3 length equals 16 residues. The V segment lost 4 bases and the J segment 7 bases; nucleotides outside the gene matches: 11. The CDR3 coding sequence is TGTGCCAGCAGCTCCCCCGGCGGGGGGGCCCGGAATGAGCAGTTCTTC. Residues: CASSSPGGGARNEQFF.

The rearrangement uses TRBV14 and TRBJ1-5; tentatively, D is TRBD1 (6 bases). The length of the CDR3 is 18 residues. The V end lost 1 base, the J end lost 6 bases, and 22 bases lay between the germline ends. Germline V gene sequence: CDR1 SGHDN, CDR2 FVKESK. Here the CDR3 DNA reads TGTGCCAGCAGCCAAGGCTCAAGCCTGACGGGGGGCGTTCAGCCCCAGCATTTT. Protein: CASSQGSSLTGGVQPQHF.

This chain links TRBV6-4 with TRBJ2-5, with D possibly being TRBD1 or TRBD2 (7 bases each). Germline CDR1 is MRHNA and CDR2 is SNTAGT. This CDR3 contains 15 residues. Trimming took 6 bases from V and 4 from J, leaving 18 bases between them. The DNA for the CDR3 is TGTGCCAGCAGCCAGGGGGGGGCTCCAGGAGAGACCCAGTACTTC. Translated, it gives CASSQGGAPGETQYF.

V and J are TRBV7-2 and TRBJ1-5; D gene ambiguous. From germline, CDR1 is SGHTA and CDR2 FQGNSA. The CDR3 is made up of 13 amino acids. V dropped 3 bases and J dropped 5 bases, with 8 bases sitting between them. The CDR3 loop is CASSFDEDQPQHF. The CDR3 nucleotides read TGTGCCAGCAGCTTTGATGAAGATCAGCCCCAGCATTTT.

The chain links TRBV28 to TRBJ1-5; 7 positions agree with TRBD1. Germline values: CDR1 MDHEN, CDR2 SYDVKM. V dropped 3 bases and J dropped 0; count of bases not matched to a gene: 8. The CDR3 is made up of 17 amino acids. The CDR3: CASSFSRQGHSNQPQHF. The CDR3 region has the DNA TGTGCCAGCAGTTTCTCTCGACAGGGCCATAGCAATCAGCCCCAGCATTTT.

V is TRBV30 and J is TRBJ1-2; perhaps TRBD1 as D (5 bases). In germline, CDR1 is GTSNPN, CDR2 SVGIG (reference sequence). V lost 0 bases, J lost 4 bases, and 15 bases lay in between. The CDR3 sequence is 15 residues long. CDR3 nucleotides: TGTGCCTGGAGTGTAAGGGATACAGGATCCTATGGCTACACCTTC. It is translated as CAWSVRDTGSYGYTF. Drawing the rest from reference TRBV30 and TRBJ1-2, the complete variable domain is SQTIHQWPATLVQPVGSPLSLECTVEGTSNPNLYWYRQAAGRGLQLLFYSVGIGQISSEVPQNLSASRPQDRQFILSSKKLLLSDSGFYLCAWSVRDTGSYGYTFGSGTRLTVV.

The chain employs TRBV4-1 and TRBJ1-6; D may be TRBD1 (5 bases). CDR3 length: 16 amino acids. Germline V gene data show CDR1 as MGHRA and CDR2 as YSYEKL. V lost 1 base, J lost 4 bases, and 11 bases lay in between. This CDR3 is CASSQVGGGYNSPLHF. The DNA of the CDR3 is TGCGCCAGCAGCCAAGTCGGGGGGGGTTATAATTCACCCCTCCACTTT.

This CDR3 reads CSATREDQYF. The DNA of the CDR3 is TGCAGTGCTACGAGGGAGGACCAGTACTTC. This chain joins TRBV20-1 and TRBJ2-5; maybe TRBD2 (6 bases). CDR1 and CDR2 from the germline V gene are DFQATT and SNEGSKA (reference sequence). The CDR3 loop spans 10 amino acids. Trimming took 4 bases from V and 10 from J, leaving 10 bases between them.

The rearrangement links TRBV11-3 to TRBJ2-3, with 7 bases matching TRBD2. V was clipped by 3 bases and J by 1 base; unmatched bases: 4. CDR1 is SGHNT and CDR2 is YENEEA in the germline V gene. This CDR3 contains 15 residues. The CDR3: CASSFRAGGTDTQYF. The CDR3 region has the DNA TGTGCCAGCAGCTTCCGCGCGGGGGGCACAGATACGCAGTATTTT.

This chain uses TRBV6-4 with TRBJ2-2; D unresolved. Deletions cut 4 bases from V and 4 bases from J, with 7 bases between. The CDR3 totals 13 residues. In germline, CDR1 is MRHNA, CDR2 SNTAGT. The CDR3 loop is CASSVLGTGELFF. DNA of the CDR3: TGTGCCAGCAGTGTCCTAGGCACCGGGGAGCTGTTTTTT.

The chain recombines TRBV5-1 with TRBJ1-3; 9 positions match TRBD1. The V and J ends lost 3 bases and 7 bases, in that order; junction bases with no gene match: 2. CDR1 and CDR2 (germline): SGHRS, YFSETQ. The CDR3 extends over 13 amino acids. As DNA, the CDR3 is TGCGCCAGCAGCTCCGGGACAGGGAACACCATATATTTT. This translates into CASSSGTGNTIYF.

The rearrangement joins TRBV9 to TRBJ2-6; TRBD1 aligns across 8 bases. Germline V gene data show CDR1 as SGDLS and CDR2 as YYNGEE. This CDR3 is built from 17 residues. DNA of the CDR3: TGTGCAAGCGCACCCAGGGGGCGCGGTCCTGGGGCCAACGTCCTGACTTTC. The encoded protein is CASAPRGRGPGANVLTF.

This sequence joins TRBV24-1 and TRBJ2-3; 8 nucleotides align to TRBD2. The junction had 6 bases not matched to a gene; V was cut back by 4 bases and J by 4 bases. The CDR3 covers 15 residues. The germline V gene encodes CDR1 KGHDR and CDR2 SFDVKD. The CDR3 spells CATSDSAGAADTQYF. CDR3 sequence (DNA): TGTGCCACCAGTGACTCAGCGGGAGCAGCAGATACGCAGTATTTT.

V usage is TRBV7-9 and J usage is TRBJ2-4; a possible D gene is TRBD2 (7 bases). Germline loops: CDR1 SEHNR, CDR2 FQNEAQ (reference sequence). Trimming stripped 4 bases from V and 0 bases from J, with 16 bases between. This CDR3 is 17 amino acids long. The CDR3 here is CASSSGGGGSAKNIQYF. CDR3 bases: TGTGCCAGCAGCTCTGGGGGAGGGGGATCAGCCAAAAACATTCAGTACTTC.

The sample holds one count of this clone. The V gene is TRBV6-5, the J gene TRBJ1-5; D remains ambiguous. CDR1 and CDR2 (germline): MNHEY, SVGAGI. This CDR3 is 12 amino acids long. V was cut by 4 bases and J by 3 bases, with 4 bases left in between. The CDR3 bases are TGTGCCAGCAGTTCCCCCAATCAGCCCCAGCATTTT. Translation: CASSSPNQPQHF.

The rearrangement joins TRBV2 to TRBJ2-1, with TRBD2 matching 8 bases. CDR3 length equals 15 residues. Germline-derived CDR1 and CDR2 are SNHLY and FYNNEI. After removal of 5 bases from V and 5 bases from J, the junction contained 8 bases not matched to a gene. CDR3 loop: CASSLLAGRDNEQFF. The CDR3 DNA sequence: TGTGCCAGCAGTTTGCTAGCGGGCAGGGACAATGAGCAGTTCTTC.

The chain joins TRBV28 to TRBJ1-6; maybe TRBD1 (5 bases). Germline V gene sequence: CDR1 MDHEN, CDR2 SYDVKM. V lost 6 bases, J lost 12 bases, and 12 bases lay in between. The CDR3 runs 12 residues. The CDR3 here is CASSGQMGPLHF. DNA of the CDR3: TGTGCCAGCAGCGGACAAATGGGACCCCTCCACTTT.